This T cell receptor (beta chain) is from a study of cytomegalovirus exposure and HLA in healthy donors. Primers: 60 Vbeta forward and 13 Jbeta reverse. The method was immunoSEQ multiplex PCR; TCRdb's version includes in-frame clones alone and lacks a portion of them. The sample shows about 160,000 clones, over 80% of them seen only once. The sequence was collected from a girl aged 10-17 years in good health and CMV-seropositive. The sample was PBMCs.

CDR3 sequence: CASSDLGQGKNTEAFF. The CDR3 nucleotides read TGTGCCAGCAGTGACCTGGGACAGGGGAAGAACACTGAAGCTTTCTTT. This chain uses TRBV2 with TRBJ1-1; 10 bases agree with TRBD1. This CDR3 has 16 amino acids. V lost 3 bases and J lost 1; bases outside the gene matches: 5. Germline lookup yields CDR1 SNHLY and CDR2 FYNNEI.